The 16 T cell receptor beta chains in this list originate from one sample, sequenced in a study of T-cell reconstitution after alpha-beta-depleted transplantation in children (dated by TCRdb to the mid-2010s). Receptors were amplified or captured by PCR. Reads for this sample came from an Illumina HiSeq 2500. To normalize quantification of the TCRbeta repertoire, the TCR libraries were built with molecular barcoding that relied on unique molecular identifiers. The raw public data were reprocessed by TCRdb itself: fastp quality trimming at Q25, MiXCR clonotype calling, in-frame beta chains only. Identical CDR3 protein sequences are pooled into one entry, listed with their most common genes and DNA. The sample table shows around 370,000 distinct CDR3 sequences, and 15% to 20% are seen once. The top ten hold about 41% of the sample. The treatment or condition label here, explained by the study, means: allogeneic hematopoietic cell transplantation with graft depleted of TCRalphabeta T cells and CD19 B cells.

The starting material was PBMCs, mostly from graft donor cells, obtained 360 days after TCRalphabeta/CD19-depleted stem cell transplant. The receptor set was obtained from a male patient aged 2 to 10 who had a stem cell transplant for acute lymphoblastic leukemia, so the T cells may come from the graft donor.

This clonotype was recorded many times. CDR3: CSVVRKYEQYF. CDR3 bases: TGCAGCGTTGTTAGGAAGTACGAGCAGTACTTC. The chain has TRBV29-1 and TRBJ2-7; D is unresolved. V dropped 4 bases and J dropped 4 bases, with 8 bases sitting between them. The germline V gene has CDR1 SQVTM and CDR2 ANQGSEA. The CDR3 contains 11 residues.

The chain recombines TRBV3-1 with TRBJ1-2, with D possibly being TRBD1 (5 bases). CDR1 is LGHDT and CDR2 is YNNKEL in the germline V gene (reference sequence). This CDR3 is built from 15 residues. Trimming shortened V by 2 bases and J by 8 bases, and 18 bases separated the two germline ends. CDR3 sequence reads: CASSQISRGTGGYTF. Written as DNA, the CDR3 is TGTGCCAGCAGCCAAATATCACGGGGGACCGGCGGCTACACCTTC.

Many counts were recorded for this clonotype. The chain carries TRBV5-1 and TRBJ2-2; tentative D call: TRBD1 (6 bases). With 4 bases removed from V and 8 bases from J, the gap between germline ends came to 9 bases. Germline CDR1 and CDR2: SGHRS and YFSETQ. The CDR3 length is 12 residues. This CDR3 is CASSQGTGELFF. DNA of the CDR3: TGCGCCAGCAGCCAAGGGACAGGGGAGCTGTTTTTT.

The V call is TRBV20-1, the J call TRBJ2-3; D is uncertain. The germline V gene has CDR1 DFQATT and CDR2 SNEGSKA (reference sequence). V lost 0 bases to trimming and J lost 10 bases, with 14 bases between them. CDR3 length: 13 amino acids. CDR3 protein: CSARDPLSPAQYF. In nucleotides, the CDR3 is TGCAGTGCTAGAGACCCCCTTAGCCCCGCGCAGTATTTT.

V is TRBV28 and J is TRBJ1-3; D might be TRBD1 (5 bases). The CDR3 covers 17 residues. Germline V gene sequence: CDR1 MDHEN, CDR2 SYDVKM. V lost 3 bases to trimming and J lost 0 bases, with 15 bases between them. The CDR3 region is CASSFLRQGPSGNTIYF. The CDR3 DNA is TGTGCCAGCAGTTTCTTGCGTCAGGGTCCCTCTGGAAACACCATATATTTT. Variable domain in full (rest from reference TRBV28 and TRBJ1-3): DVKVTQSSRYLVKRTGEKVFLECVQDMDHENMFWYRQDPGLGLRLIYFSYDVKMKEKGDIPEGYSVSREKKERFSLILESASTNQTSMYLCASSFLRQGPSGNTIYFGEGSWLTVV.

The rearrangement links TRBV7-8 to TRBJ2-1, with a weak D call TRBD2 (6 bases). Trimming stripped 3 bases from V and 3 bases from J, with 9 bases between. This CDR3 comprises 14 residues. The germline V gene has CDR1 SGHVS and CDR2 FQNEAQ. DNA of the CDR3: TGTGCCAGCAGCTTTACGGGACTCTACAATGAGCAGTTCTTC. It yields the protein CASSFTGLYNEQFF.

Only a few counts were recorded for this clonotype. V is TRBV11-2 and J is TRBJ2-7; possible D gene TRBD2, 7 bases. CDR1 and CDR2 from the germline V gene are SGHAT and FQNNGV. V lost 4 bases, J lost 2 bases, and 18 bases lay in between. The CDR3 totals 16 residues. CDR3 bases: TGTGCCAGCAGCTCAGTTACGGGGGGCCCTACCTACGAGCAGTACTTC. This encodes CASSSVTGGPTYEQYF.

J is TRBJ2-7 and V is TRBV21-1; the table assigns TRBD1, which was not confirmed against the DNA. TRBV21-1 has pseudogene status. The CDR3 is 15 residues long. The chain's CDR3 is CASSIGQGPSYEQYF. DNA of the CDR3: TGTGCCAGCAGCATAGGACAGGGCCCCTCCTACGAGCAGTACTTC.

The V gene is TRBV10-3, the J gene TRBJ2-7; D is unclear. Germline lookup yields CDR1 ENHRY and CDR2 SYGVKD. Trimming left V 11 bases short and J 0 bases short, with 14 bases between. The CDR3 runs to 13 residues. This CDR3 reads CAVGPFSSYEQYF. As DNA, the CDR3 is TGTGCCGTCGGACCTTTCAGCTCCTACGAGCAGTACTTC.

This sequence joins TRBV14 and TRBJ2-2; D gene ambiguous. The CDR3 has 13 residues. V was pared by 0 bases and J by 7 bases, with 6 bases between. The germline gives CDR1 SGHDN, CDR2 FVKESK. The CDR3: CASSQEALGELFF. The CDR3 nucleotides read TGTGCCAGCAGCCAAGAGGCGCTCGGGGAGCTGTTTTTT.

In nucleotides, the CDR3 is TGTGCCAGCAGCTCGGGCGTAGCCAAAAACATTCAGTACTTC. As protein: CASSSGVAKNIQYF. This sequence joins TRBV7-2 and TRBJ2-4; D is uncertain. V was pared by 4 bases and J by 0 bases, with 7 bases between. The CDR3 is 14 amino acids. CDR1 is SGHTA, CDR2 FQGNSA, per germline.

This clonotype has a handful of counts. The genes are TRBV6-5 and TRBJ2-4; D is perhaps TRBD1 or TRBD2 (7 bases each). There are 15 residues in the CDR3. Trimming left V 0 bases short and J 9 bases short, with 15 bases between. CDR1 and CDR2 (germline): MNHEY, SVGAGI. This CDR3 reads CASSYSTGRVGIQYF. The DNA of the CDR3 is TGTGCCAGCAGTTACTCGACAGGGAGGGTGGGCATTCAGTACTTC.

The chain is built from TRBV4-3 and TRBJ2-1; tentatively, D is TRBD2 (6 bases). The CDR3 is 15 residues long. The germline V and J ends were trimmed by 3 bases and 6 bases, with 15 bases remaining between them. CDR1 and CDR2 (germline): LGHNA, YSLEER. The CDR3 sequence: CASSQEGHPLNEQFF. The CDR3 bases are TGCGCCAGCAGCCAGGAGGGCCACCCTCTCAATGAGCAGTTCTTC.

This clonotype appeared many times. This chain links TRBV20-1 with TRBJ2-7, with D perhaps being TRBD1 or TRBD2 (5 bases each). The germline CDR1 and CDR2 sequences are DFQATT and SNEGSKA (reference sequence). The CDR3 runs to 11 residues. The V end lost 5 bases, the J end lost 4 bases, and 9 bases lay between the germline ends. The CDR3 nucleotides read TGCAGTGCTTGGGGGAATTACGAGCAGTACTTC. Amino acids: CSAWGNYEQYF.

Ten or more counts support this clonotype. This sequence joins TRBV20-1 and TRBJ1-4; D ambiguous. This CDR3 has 14 residues. From germline, CDR1 is DFQATT and CDR2 SNEGSKA (reference sequence). CDR3 protein: CTPPGVATNEKLFF. CDR3 sequence (DNA): TGCACCCCCCCGGGAGTGGCGACTAATGAAAAACTGTTTTTT.

This clonotype occurred a few times. The chain has TRBV29-1 and TRBJ2-3; perhaps D is TRBD1 or TRBD2 (5 bases each). The CDR3 consists of 13 residues. V was trimmed by 5 bases and J by 1 base, leaving 10 bases between them. The germline CDR1 and CDR2 sequences are SQVTM and ANQGSEA. This CDR3 is CSVWDGRTDTQYF. CDR3 nucleotides: TGCAGCGTTTGGGACGGCCGCACAGATACGCAGTATTTT.